This T cell receptor beta chain was captured by sequencing in a study of post-analysis software for immune sequencing data. Study observations and caveats: The five TRBV segments detected at higher frequency in patients than in controls included TRBV5-6, TRBV5-1 and TRBV20-1. Those with multiple sclerosis, the patient group, showed significantly lower normalized Chao1 diversity than controls.

This clonotype has more than one count but fewer than ten. Its antigen is not known. Unique molecular identifiers tagged the TCR beta cDNA libraries. TCRdb itself ran the PCR reads through MiXCR, one entry per CDR3 protein. Of some 800,000 distinct CDR3 sequences listed, just over 45% are singletons. This CDR3 region has 14 residues. The ends were cut back, 6 bases at V and 0 bases at J, with 6 bases in the middle. The origin of this receptor is a girl between 10 and 17 years old with multiple sclerosis. Sequenced material: blood. The rearrangement joins TRBV12-3 or TRBV12-4 to TRBJ2-6, with no clear D. The CDR3 reads CASRSLSGANVLTF. The CDR3 DNA is TGTGCCAGCAGATCCCTCTCTGGGGCCAACGTCCTGACTTTC.